These 31 T cell receptor beta chains originate from one sample sequenced in a study of T cell repertoires in cytomegalovirus infection. A single record per CDR3 protein comes from TCRdb applying MiXCR to the reads. Of 500,000 or so distinct CDR3 sequences listed, about 15% are singletons. Sequencing was carried out using CD8+ T cells from PBMCs. The receptors shown here come from a human donor in good health (CMV status not recorded). Some clones in this sample may be carry-over from other donors' samples.

This clonotype has only a few counts. This chain connects TRBV27 to TRBJ2-3; no firm D call. The germline gives CDR1 MNHEY, CDR2 SMNVEV (reference sequence). Deletions cut 5 bases from V and 0 bases from J, with 12 bases between. This CDR3 region has 15 residues. The CDR3 DNA is TGTGCCAGCAGTCCCGGGCCACCGAGCACAGATACGCAGTATTTT. This gives the protein CASSPGPPSTDTQYF.

The chain has TRBV6-5 and TRBJ2-3; 9 nucleotides match TRBD2. V gave up 7 bases and J gave up 3 bases; unmatched junction bases: 20. The CDR3 runs 19 residues. The V gene's germline CDR1 is MNHEY and CDR2 SVGAGI. CDR3 region: CASTTFQGYAGGGTDTQYF. CDR3 sequence (DNA): TGTGCCAGCACCACCTTCCAAGGGTATGCGGGAGGGGGAACAGATACGCAGTATTTT.

The chain carries TRBV7-9 and TRBJ2-3, with 9 bases aligning to TRBD1. This CDR3 comprises 15 residues. From germline, CDR1 is SEHNR and CDR2 FQNEAQ (reference sequence). With V trimmed by 4 bases and J by 3 bases, 5 bases remained unmatched. The CDR3 spells CASSSNRGQTDTQYF. As DNA, the CDR3 is TGTGCCAGCAGCTCAAACAGGGGGCAGACAGATACGCAGTATTTT.

This clonotype was recorded a few times. The rearrangement links TRBV27 to TRBJ2-3; no clear D gene. The CDR3 is 13 amino acids. The germline V gene has CDR1 MNHEY and CDR2 SMNVEV (reference sequence). V lost 0 bases to trimming and J lost 8 bases, with 9 bases between them. CDR3 amino acids: CASSLSVQATQYF. The CDR3 DNA sequence: TGTGCCAGCAGTTTATCGGTGCAGGCTACGCAGTATTTT.

The rearrangement links TRBV14 to TRBJ1-6; unclear D gene. The germline gives CDR1 SGHDN, CDR2 FVKESK. CDR3 length equals 17 residues. CDR3 region: CARIQDLLRPLASPLHF. The CDR3 DNA reads as TGTGCTAGAATCCAAGATTTACTCCGTCCCTTAGCTTCACCCCTCCACTTT.

The V and J genes are TRBV5-6 and TRBJ2-4, with D possibly TRBD1 on 6 matching bases. Germline CDR1 SGHDT, CDR2 YYEEEE. CDR3 length: 17 residues. The V gene lost 4 bases and the J gene lost 3 bases, with 20 bases spanning the gap. CDR3 protein: CASSQTTGATIKNIQYF. The CDR3 nucleotides read TGTGCCAGCAGCCAGACGACAGGCGCAACCATCAAAAACATTCAGTACTTC.

This clonotype occurred many times. The rearrangement links TRBV27 to TRBJ2-7, with 9 bases aligning to TRBD1. The CDR3 is made up of 15 amino acids. The V gene end was trimmed by 4 bases and the J gene end by 0 bases; junction bases not matched to a gene: 4. Germline CDR1 reads MNHEY; CDR2 reads SMNVEV (reference sequence). The CDR3 sequence is CASSYGTGFSYEQYF. The CDR3 DNA reads as TGTGCCAGCAGTTACGGGACAGGGTTCTCCTACGAGCAGTACTTC.

In regard to this clonotype: Its ends do not fully match the called genes, so a read error is possible. This chain uses TRBV7-8 with TRBJ1-1, with D hard to call. The CDR3 has 16 residues. Per the germline V gene, CDR1 is SGHVS and CDR2 is FQNEAQ. CDR3 DNA: TGTGCAAGCAGCCCCCCCCCAACGAACGGGAACACTGAAGATTTCTTT. This codes for CASSPPPTNGNTEDFF. Full variable domain (rest looked up from reference TRBV7-8 and TRBJ1-1): GAGVSQSPRYKVAKRGQDVALRCDPISGHVSLFWYQQALGQGPEFLTYFQNEAQLDKSGLPSDRFFAERPEGSVSTLKIQRTQQEDSAVYLCASSPPPTNGNTEDFFGQGTRLTVV.

This clonotype came up a few times. The rearrangement uses TRBV14 and TRBJ2-1; 9 bases agree with TRBD1. Trimming removed 9 bases from V and 8 bases from J; junction bases left unmatched: 14. The length of the CDR3 is 15 residues. CDR1 and CDR2 (germline): SGHDN, FVKESK. The CDR3 DNA is TGTGCCAGTTCCAAAGTTGGGACAGGGAGTTATGAGCAGTTCTTC. It encodes CASSKVGTGSYEQFF.

This clonotype was recorded a few times. The chain uses TRBV27 and TRBJ2-7; 7 positions agree with TRBD2. Germline V CDR1 and CDR2: MNHEY, SMNVEV (reference sequence). The CDR3 sequence is 16 residues long. V was clipped by 4 bases and J by 3 bases; unmatched bases: 12. The CDR3, as DNA: TGTGCCAGCAGTTCAGGCAGGGCTAGCGGTTTCTACGAGCAGTACTTC. It codes for CASSSGRASGFYEQYF.

In its sample, this clonotype was seen many times. The V call is TRBV7-9, the J call TRBJ1-1; 9 nucleotides align to TRBD1. The germline V gene has CDR1 SEHNR and CDR2 FQNEAQ (reference sequence). With V trimmed by 1 base and J by 4 bases, 1 base remained unmatched. The CDR3 is made up of 14 amino acids. The CDR3 nucleotides are TGTGCCAGCAGCTTAGGGGACAGGGCCACTGAAGCTTTCTTT. Translation gives CASSLGDRATEAFF.

V is TRBV4-1 and J is TRBJ2-1; D might be TRBD2 (7 bases). In germline, CDR1 is MGHRA, CDR2 YSYEKL. The germline V and J ends were trimmed by 0 bases and 8 bases, with 14 bases remaining between them. The CDR3 spans 15 residues. In DNA, the CDR3 is TGCGCCAGCAGCCAAGAGGGGACTAAGGGGGATGAGCAGTTCTTC. It is translated as CASSQEGTKGDEQFF.

V usage is TRBV10-3 and J usage is TRBJ2-5, with TRBD1 as a possible D gene (6 bases). This CDR3 comprises 12 residues. Germline V lookup: CDR1 ENHRY, CDR2 SYGVKD. V was clipped by 7 bases and J by 0 bases, with 6 bases between them. The CDR3: CAIKGDQETQYF. The DNA for the CDR3 is TGTGCCATCAAGGGGGACCAAGAGACCCAGTACTTC.

As concerns this clonotype: Possible read error: a much larger clone is one base away. The chain joins TRBV7-9 to TRBJ2-5; the D is unclear. The V end lost 0 bases, the J end lost 1 base, and 12 bases lay between the germline ends. The CDR3 spans 16 residues. Germline CDR1 and CDR2: SEHNR and FQNEAQ (reference sequence). The CDR3 loop is CASSLARGRAQETQYF. The CDR3 DNA is TGTGCCAGCAGCTTAGCGAGAGGACGGGCCCAAGAGACCCAGTACTTC.

In its sample, this clonotype was seen a few times. The rearrangement uses TRBV13 and TRBJ2-2; the D is unclear. Germline V gene data show CDR1 as PRHDT and CDR2 as FYEKMQ (reference sequence). The CDR3 is made up of 14 amino acids. The ends were cut back, 1 base at V and 4 bases at J, with 7 bases in the middle. The CDR3 here is CASSLAASTGELFF. CDR3 bases: TGTGCCAGCAGCTTAGCGGCGTCCACCGGGGAGCTGTTTTTT.

The chain recombines TRBV9 with TRBJ2-7; no clear D gene. V shed 0 bases and J shed 0 bases, with 7 bases lying between them. Per the germline V gene, CDR1 is SGDLS and CDR2 is YYNGEE. The length of the CDR3 is 14 residues. CDR3 bases: TGTGCCAGCAGCGTAGGCGTGGCCTCCTACGAGCAGTACTTC. This gives the protein CASSVGVASYEQYF.

There are many counts of this clonotype. The CDR3: CASSPPGTGGGEQYF. DNA of the CDR3: TGTGCCAGCAGCCCCCCAGGGACAGGGGGCGGCGAGCAGTACTTC. The J gene is TRBJ2-7, the V gene TRBV7-8, with 12 nucleotides matching TRBD1. CDR3 length: 15 residues. With V trimmed by 5 bases and J by 6 bases, 8 bases remained unmatched. In germline, CDR1 is SGHVS, CDR2 FQNEAQ. The whole variable domain, filled in from reference TRBV7-8 and TRBJ2-7, reads GAGVSQSPRYKVAKRGQDVALRCDPISGHVSLFWYQQALGQGPEFLTYFQNEAQLDKSGLPSDRFFAERPEGSVSTLKIQRTQQEDSAVYLCASSPPGTGGGEQYFGPGTRLTVT.

This clonotype appeared many times. The chain combines TRBV12-3 or TRBV12-4 with TRBJ2-1, with a weak D call TRBD1 (5 bases). Between the trimmed V and J ends, which lost 3 bases and 8 bases, there was a span of 20 bases. This CDR3 contains 16 residues. The chain's CDR3 is CASSFGGQGAIDEQFF. The CDR3 bases are TGTGCCAGCAGTTTTGGCGGCCAGGGCGCAATTGATGAGCAGTTCTTC.

The chain combines TRBV7-9 with TRBJ2-7; D may correspond to TRBD1 or TRBD2 (5 bases each). The CDR3 loop spans 18 amino acids. Trimming took off 5 bases at V and 4 bases at J, with 27 bases between the two ends. Looked up from germline, CDR1 is SEHNR and CDR2 is FQNEAQ (reference sequence). The CDR3 region is CASSLPSRGSLLPYEQYF. DNA of the CDR3: TGTGCCAGCAGCCTCCCCTCGAGGGGCAGCCTTCTGCCATACGAGCAGTACTTC.

V usage is TRBV9 and J usage is TRBJ1-2; D gene ambiguous. CDR1 SGDLS and CDR2 YYNGEE come from the germline V gene. V was clipped by 4 bases and J by 1 base, with 14 bases between them. The CDR3 sequence is 15 residues long. CDR3 sequence: CASSRKWGRNYGYTF. The CDR3 DNA follows: TGTGCCAGCAGCCGAAAATGGGGTCGTAACTATGGCTACACCTTC.

This clonotype was observed at least ten times. The chain is built from TRBV7-9 and TRBJ2-3; tentative D call: TRBD2 (6 bases). V was cut by 2 bases and J by 5 bases, with 11 bases left in between. Per the germline V gene, CDR1 is SEHNR and CDR2 is FQNEAQ (reference sequence). This CDR3 is built from 14 residues. The CDR3 DNA follows: TGTGCCAGCAGCTTATTTGTGGGAGGAGATACGCAGTATTTT. Amino acid sequence: CASSLFVGGDTQYF.

This clonotype occurred a few times. V usage is TRBV2 and J usage is TRBJ1-2; D ambiguous. Between the trimmed V and J ends, which lost 4 bases and 3 bases, there was a span of 9 bases. The germline V gene has CDR1 SNHLY and CDR2 FYNNEI. The CDR3 extends over 13 amino acids. The CDR3 nucleotides read TGTGCCAGCAGTGTTTCCGTCGACTATGGCTACACCTTC. Residues: CASSVSVDYGYTF. Variable domain in full (rest from reference TRBV2 and TRBJ1-2): EPEVTQTPSHQVTQMGQEVILRCVPISNHLYFYWYRQILGQKVEFLVSFYNNEISEKSEIFDDQFSVERPDGSNFTLKIRSTKLEDSAMYFCASSVSVDYGYTFGSGTRLTVV.

This clonotype was found many times. The CDR3 region is CASSPPGRAAFF. In DNA form, the CDR3 reads TGTGCCAGCAGCCCCCCCGGCAGGGCTGCTTTCTTT. The V call is TRBV7-9, the J call TRBJ1-1, with a possible D match to TRBD1 (5 bases). Germline CDR1 and CDR2: SEHNR and FQNEAQ (reference sequence). Trimming removed 5 bases from V and 11 bases from J, with 15 bases in between. The CDR3 consists of 12 residues.

With regard to this clonotype: This may be a read error, as it is one base from a much larger clone. The chain recombines TRBV6-5 with TRBJ1-4, with D uncertain. CDR1 and CDR2 (germline): MNHEY, SVGAGI. The CDR3 extends over 15 amino acids. The CDR3 loop reads CTSSYSELGERKLFF. In DNA, the CDR3 is TGTACCAGCAGTTACTCCGAGCTTGGGGAGCGAAAACTGTTTTTT.

This clonotype was seen a single time. The CDR3 sequence: CSAGDGTDTQYF. The CDR3 bases are TGCAGTGCTGGGGATGGCACAGATACGCAGTATTTT. The chain has TRBV20-1 and TRBJ2-3; unclear D gene. The CDR3 covers 12 residues. Between the trimmed V and J ends, which lost 5 bases and 1 base, there was a span of 7 bases. CDR1 and CDR2 (germline): DFQATT, SNEGSKA (reference sequence).

In the case of this clonotype: This clone may be a read error of a much larger clone one base away. The V and J genes are TRBV7-2 and TRBJ2-7; D tentatively reads TRBD1 or TRBD2 (5 bases each). This CDR3 has 15 amino acids. Trimming took off 5 bases at V and 4 bases at J, with 18 bases between the two ends. Germline loops: CDR1 SGHTA, CDR2 FQGNSA. This CDR3 reads CASSPIGAQGYEQYF. As DNA, the CDR3 is TGTGCCAGCAGCCCCATCGGGGCTCAAGGTTACGAGCAGTACTTC. Based on the CDR3 plus reference TRBV7-2 and TRBJ2-7, the full variable domain is GAGVSQSPSNKVTEKGKDVELRCDPISGHTALYWYRQSLGQGLEFLIYFQGNSAPDKSGLPSDRFSAERTGGSVSTLTIQRTQQEDSAVYLCASSPIGAQGYEQYFGPGTRLTVT.

The chain carries TRBV6-6 and TRBJ2-2; D might be TRBD2 (6 bases). CDR1 is MNHNY, CDR2 SVGAGI, per germline (reference sequence). CDR3 length: 16 amino acids. Trimming cost V 4 bases and J 6 bases, with 18 bases left between them. CDR3 nucleotide sequence: TGTGCCAGCAGTTTTCCCGGGTCCCGGGAGCCCGGGGAGCTGTTTTTT. It translates to CASSFPGSREPGELFF.

This clonotype has only a few counts. The chain combines TRBV6-5 with TRBJ2-3; 9 nucleotides agree with TRBD1. The CDR3 extends over 16 amino acids. The trim removed 5 bases at V and 5 bases at J, leaving 11 bases unmatched. Germline-derived CDR1 and CDR2 are MNHEY and SVGAGI. The DNA of the CDR3 is TGTGCCAGCAGTCAGTCCGGGACAGGGCGGATAGATACGCAGTATTTT. Its translation: CASSQSGTGRIDTQYF.

This clonotype was detected a few times. The chain recombines TRBV27 with TRBJ2-7; 8 bases fit TRBD2. V shed 1 base, J shed 4 bases, and the junction held 6 bases outside the gene matches. Germline loops: CDR1 MNHEY, CDR2 SMNVEV (reference sequence). CDR3 size: 15 residues. The CDR3 is CASSLWAGGGYEQYF. CDR3 coding DNA: TGTGCCAGCAGTTTATGGGCGGGAGGTGGTTACGAGCAGTACTTC.

The genes are TRBV2 and TRBJ2-3, with D perhaps TRBD1 (6 bases). The germline V gene encodes CDR1 SNHLY and CDR2 FYNNEI. This CDR3 has 14 amino acids. Trimming removed 6 bases at V and 2 bases at J, with 12 bases between. The CDR3 sequence: CASSRQDPTDTQYF. The DNA of the CDR3 is TGTGCCAGCAGCCGACAGGACCCCACAGATACGCAGTATTTT.

The chain is built from TRBV29-1 and TRBJ2-7, with 12 bases aligning to TRBD1. V lost 4 bases, J lost 3 bases, and 7 bases stayed unmatched. The V gene's germline CDR1 is SQVTM and CDR2 ANQGSEA. This CDR3 spans 15 amino acids. Here the CDR3 reads CSVGGGTGGFYEQYF. DNA of the CDR3: TGCAGCGTTGGGGGAGGGACAGGGGGCTTCTACGAGCAGTACTTC.